These 17 T cell receptor beta chains share one sample of origin, sequenced in a study of sequential checkpoint blockade in melanoma (dated by TCRdb to the late 2010s). What the treatment or condition label conveys for this sample: randomized to nivolumab then ipilimumab (arm A) or the reverse (arm B). The library was obtained by the immunoSEQ multiplex PCR assay. Entries here come from immuneACCESS through TCRdb and include only in-frame sequences with V and J called. Some clones fail to appear in such tables; in the studies checked, an unresolved V gene covers under half of the shortfall, and the cause of the remainder is unknown. Here the sample has around 18,000 clones; around 70% occur a single time. Roughly 35% of the sample is in the top ten clones. The sample consisted of CD8+ T cells sorted from blood (inferred from file names), taken from a patient given nivolumab and ipilimumab in sequence. Receptors originate from a human donor with melanoma.

The V and J genes are TRBV14 and TRBJ1-4; D remains unclear. Germline CDR1 SGHDN, CDR2 FVKESK. Between the trimmed V and J ends, which lost 0 bases and 5 bases, there was a span of 7 bases. This CDR3 region has 14 residues. CDR3 sequence (DNA): TGTGCCAGCAGCCAAGACGGTTACAATGAAAAACTGTTTTTT. Translating gives CASSQDGYNEKLFF.

V is TRBV7-6 and J is TRBJ1-1; D gene unclear. The CDR3 has 14 amino acids. Germline CDR1 SGHVS, CDR2 FNYEAQ. V lost 1 base, J lost 11 bases, and 17 bases lay in between. The DNA of the CDR3 is TGTGCCAGCAGCTTAGGTTACGGGAAACTGGGGGCTTTCTTT. The encoded protein is CASSLGYGKLGAFF. Supplemented by reference TRBV7-6 and TRBJ1-1, the full variable domain reads GAGVSQSPRYKVTKRGQDVALRCDPISGHVSLYWYRQALGQGPEFLTYFNYEAQQDKSGLPNDRFSAERPEGSISTLTIQRTEQRDSAMYRCASSLGYGKLGAFFGQGTRLTVV.

V is TRBV9 and J is TRBJ2-3; 7 nucleotides align to TRBD2. The CDR3 is made up of 16 amino acids. The V segment lost 2 bases and the J segment 2 bases; nucleotides outside the gene matches: 8. Germline V gene data show CDR1 as SGDLS and CDR2 as YYNGEE. CDR3 protein: CASSVHQGGDTDTQYF. CDR3 in DNA: TGTGCCAGCAGCGTCCACCAGGGAGGGGACACAGATACGCAGTATTTT.

V and J are TRBV5-1 and TRBJ1-6; 8 nucleotides match TRBD1. With 4 bases clipped from V and 14 bases from J, the junction kept 11 bases outside the gene matches. The CDR3 spans 14 residues. Germline CDR1 and CDR2: SGHRS and YFSETQ. CDR3 bases: TGCGCCAGCAGCCCACAGGGGGGGGATGTGTCCCTCCACTTT. It codes for CASSPQGGDVSLHF.

The V and J genes are TRBV7-6 and TRBJ2-7; 9 nucleotides line up with TRBD1. Germline V gene lookup returns CDR1 SGHVS and CDR2 FNYEAQ. Trimming cost V 3 bases and J 1 base; bases outside gene matches: 1. This CDR3 has 14 amino acids. The CDR3 spells CASSFGTGSYEQYF. The CDR3, as DNA: TGTGCCAGCAGCTTCGGGACAGGGTCCTACGAGCAGTACTTC.

Sample share makes this clone large. CDR3 protein: CASSLVASGTEAFF. CDR3 sequence (DNA): TGCGCCAGCAGCTTGGTGGCTTCGGGCACTGAAGCTTTCTTT. The chain combines TRBV5-1 with TRBJ1-1; D ambiguous. The germline V and J ends were trimmed by 0 bases and 4 bases, with 10 bases remaining between them. Germline CDR1 and CDR2: SGHRS and YFSETQ. CDR3 size: 14 residues.

This rearrangement joins TRBV5-8 to TRBJ2-1; TRBD2 agrees at 7 bases. The junction had 7 bases not matched to a gene; V was cut back by 3 bases and J by 1 base. The CDR3 totals 16 residues. Germline CDR1 is SGHTS and CDR2 is YDEGEE. For the CDR3, the DNA is TGTGCCAGCAGCTGGCTAGCGGTTCTTTCCTACAATGAGCAGTTCTTC. It specifies CASSWLAVLSYNEQFF.

This chain joins TRBV5-4 and TRBJ2-7; D is possibly TRBD1 or TRBD2 (5 bases each). The V and J ends lost 4 bases and 2 bases respectively, with 13 bases between them. CDR1 and CDR2 from the germline V gene are SGHNT and YYREEE (reference sequence). The CDR3 is 14 amino acids. The CDR3 reads CASSMGRSTYEQYF. The CDR3 nucleotides are TGTGCCAGCAGCATGGGACGGAGCACCTACGAGCAGTACTTC.

This chain links TRBV7-6 with TRBJ2-7, with TRBD1 matching over 7 bases. Per germline, CDR1 SGHVS and CDR2 FNYEAQ. This CDR3 region has 14 residues. V lost 5 bases and J lost 2; bases outside the gene matches: 6. The CDR3 DNA reads as TGTGCCAGCAGCAGAGGGGGCGAGACCTACGAGCAGTACTTC. Its translation: CASSRGGETYEQYF.

J is TRBJ1-5 and V is TRBV15; tentatively, D is TRBD1 (6 bases). Deletions cut 8 bases from V and 6 bases from J, with 23 bases between. The CDR3 runs to 16 residues. Per germline, CDR1 LNHNV and CDR2 YYDKDF (reference sequence). In nucleotides, the CDR3 is TGTGCCACCCACACAGGGTTTTGGGGTGAGGGTCAGCCCCAGCATTTT. Its translation: CATHTGFWGEGQPQHF.

The chain recombines TRBV6-4 with TRBJ2-1; 9 bases match TRBD2. The CDR3 consists of 15 residues. V trimming: 2 bases; J trimming: 6 bases; junction bases outside the gene matches: 5. Germline lookup yields CDR1 MRHNA and CDR2 SNTAGT. CDR3 bases: TGTGCCAGCAGTGACGAGGATAGCGGGAGCAATGAGCAGTTCTTC. It is translated as CASSDEDSGSNEQFF.

The V and J genes are TRBV4-1 and TRBJ2-2, with 7 bases matching TRBD1. Looked up from germline, CDR1 is MGHRA and CDR2 is YSYEKL. This CDR3 spans 13 amino acids. Trimming cost V 3 bases and J 6 bases; bases outside gene matches: 1. The CDR3 loop reads CASSQGQSGELFF. The CDR3 DNA reads TGCGCCAGCAGCCAGGGACAGTCCGGGGAGCTGTTTTTT.

This chain connects TRBV11-3 to TRBJ2-5, with 10 positions matching TRBD2. The junction had 8 bases not matched to a gene; V was cut back by 5 bases and J by 2 bases. This CDR3 is 16 amino acids long. In germline, CDR1 is SGHNT, CDR2 YENEEA. In DNA form, the CDR3 reads TGTGCCAGCAGCCCCGAACCACTAGCGGGGCAAGAGACCCAGTACTTC. Its protein product is CASSPEPLAGQETQYF. The full variable domain, in which reference TRBV11-3 and TRBJ2-5 provide the parts outside the CDR3, is EAGVVQSPRYKIIEKKQPVAFWCNPISGHNTLYWYLQNLGQGPELLIRYENEEAVDDSQLPKDRFSAERLKGVDSTLKIQPAELGDSAVYLCASSPEPLAGQETQYFGPGTRLLVL.

This CDR3 is CASSLRASGRAVHEQYF. The DNA of the CDR3 is TGTGCCAGCAGCTTACGTGCTAGCGGGAGGGCCGTCCACGAGCAGTACTTC. This chain connects TRBV11-3 to TRBJ2-7; TRBD2 agrees at 12 bases. Germline values: CDR1 SGHNT, CDR2 YENEEA. V gave up 2 bases and J gave up 5 bases; unmatched junction bases: 10. The CDR3 is 17 amino acids.

V usage is TRBV29-1 and J usage is TRBJ2-3; D possibly corresponds to TRBD1 (5 bases). Germline V gene lookup returns CDR1 SQVTM and CDR2 ANQGSEA. This CDR3 contains 14 residues. With 7 bases removed from V and 2 bases from J, the gap between germline ends came to 16 bases. The CDR3 DNA reads as TGCAGCGGGATAGACAGACCTGTCACAGATACGCAGTATTTT. The encoded protein is CSGIDRPVTDTQYF.

Only one count was recorded for this clone. The gene calls are TRBV27 and TRBJ1-4, with D perhaps TRBD1 (5 bases). The CDR3 covers 14 residues. Germline CDR1 and CDR2: MNHEY and SMNVEV (reference sequence). The ends were cut back, 2 bases at V and 7 bases at J, with 11 bases in the middle. The CDR3 DNA reads as TGTGCCAGCAGTTTAGGAATTCAGGGTGAAAAACTGTTTTTT. It translates to CASSLGIQGEKLFF.

The chain carries TRBV5-1 and TRBJ1-1; 7 bases map to TRBD1. Trimming removed 5 bases from V and 4 bases from J; junction bases left unmatched: 8. This CDR3 has 14 residues. Germline V CDR1 and CDR2: SGHRS, YFSETQ. The CDR3 DNA sequence: TGCGCCAGCAGGGATACAGGGGTCGGCACTGAAGCTTTCTTT. It translates to CASRDTGVGTEAFF.